Listed here are 18 T cell receptor beta chains from one sample, sequenced in a study of cytomegalovirus exposure and HLA in healthy donors. This PCR relied on a set of 60 Vbeta primers and 13 Jbeta primers. Sequenced by immunoSEQ multiplex PCR; TCRdb stores in-frame clones only, minus some. The listing records under 250,000 clones. The specimen was PBMCs. The receptors shown here come from a girl aged 2-9 years in good health and CMV-seropositive.

This chain uses TRBV28 with TRBJ2-2; 7 bases map to TRBD1. J gave up 1 base and V 8 bases, and 13 bases lay outside the gene matches. From germline, CDR1 is MDHEN and CDR2 SYDVKM. The CDR3 spans 17 residues. The CDR3 sequence is CASRPGTGQKNTGELFF. The CDR3 DNA reads as TGTGCCAGCCGACCCGGTACGGGACAGAAGAACACCGGGGAGCTGTTTTTT.

The rearrangement links TRBV10-2 to TRBJ2-1; D call uncertain. Trimming pared 6 bases from V and 0 bases from J, leaving 12 bases between. Germline V gives CDR1 WSHSY, CDR2 SAAADI. The CDR3 has 15 residues. The CDR3 region has the DNA TGCGCCAGCAGCACAGTCATAACCTCCTACAATGAGCAGTTCTTC. Residues: CASSTVITSYNEQFF.

The chain employs TRBV29-1 and TRBJ2-7; 8 bases line up with TRBD1. V shed 3 bases, J shed 5 bases, and the junction held 6 bases outside the gene matches. Germline V gene sequence: CDR1 SQVTM, CDR2 ANQGSEA. The CDR3 runs to 13 residues. CDR3 sequence (DNA): TGCAGCGTTGATACAGGGGGTATAAACGAGCAGTACTTC. Protein product: CSVDTGGINEQYF.

This chain links TRBV5-1 with TRBJ1-1, with a tentative D call TRBD1 (5 bases). V lost 4 bases and J 1 base, leaving 8 bases between the germline ends. CDR3 size: 13 residues. The germline V gene has CDR1 SGHRS and CDR2 YFSETQ. CDR3 residues: CASSGDRNTEAFF. In DNA form, the CDR3 reads TGCGCCAGCAGCGGCGACAGGAACACTGAAGCTTTCTTT.

Remarks on this clone: The junction departs from germline at one end; a sequencing error may be responsible. Other DNA variants within this sample encode the same CDR3. This chain uses TRBV5-4 with TRBJ2-2, with a possible D match to TRBD1 (6 bases). CDR3 size: 19 residues. From germline, CDR1 is SGHNT and CDR2 YYREEE (reference sequence). The CDR3 is CASSLSDTSQGQNTGELFF. The CDR3 coding sequence is TGCGCCAGCAGCTTGAGTGATACAAGTCAGGGACAGAACACCGGGGAGCTGTTTTTT.

J is TRBJ2-1 and V is TRBV2; no clear D gene. Germline V gene sequence: CDR1 SNHLY, CDR2 FYNNEI. The CDR3 loop spans 16 amino acids. The germline V and J ends were trimmed by 1 base and 0 bases, with 10 bases remaining between them. CDR3 nucleotides: TGTGCCAGCAGTGAAGTAGGTTGGAGCTCCTACAATGAGCAGTTCTTC. It is translated as CASSEVGWSSYNEQFF.

This chain connects TRBV6-4 to TRBJ2-5; 8 nucleotides line up with TRBD2. The J call may be mistaken, given a closer DNA end match to TRBJ2-7. CDR1 MRHNA and CDR2 SNTAGT come from the germline V gene. The CDR3 contains 14 residues. Here the CDR3 reads CASSESGSSYEQYF. The CDR3 coding sequence is TGTGCCAGCAGTGAAAGCGGGAGTTCCTACGAGCAGTACTTC.

This chain uses TRBV7-9 with TRBJ1-1; 9 bases are shared with TRBD1. Per the germline V gene, CDR1 is SEHNR and CDR2 is FQNEAQ (reference sequence). V lost 6 bases, J lost 7 bases, and 12 bases stayed unmatched. The CDR3 runs 15 residues. The CDR3 DNA reads TGTGCCAGCAGTTCTAGACAGGGGGAGAATAATGAAGCTTTCTTT. Protein product: CASSSRQGENNEAFF.

V is TRBV7-2 and J is TRBJ1-6, with 10 bases lining up with TRBD1. CDR1 is SGHTA and CDR2 is FQGNSA in the germline V gene. This CDR3 contains 15 residues. V lost 5 bases, J lost 9 bases, and 7 bases stayed unmatched. The CDR3 reads CASSPRTGGSSPLHF. The CDR3 DNA is TGTGCCAGCAGCCCGCGGACAGGGGGGAGTTCACCCCTCCACTTT.

The chain employs TRBV5-8 and TRBJ1-2, with D possibly being TRBD1 (6 bases). There are 14 residues in the CDR3. Looked up from germline, CDR1 is SGHTS and CDR2 is YDEGEE. Trimming pared 3 bases from V and 2 bases from J, leaving 11 bases between. The CDR3 loop is CASSSDRPNYGYTF. CDR3 nucleotides: TGTGCCAGCAGCTCCGACAGGCCCAACTATGGCTACACCTTC.

V and J are TRBV29-1 and TRBJ2-2; possible D gene TRBD1, 5 bases. V was shortened by 2 bases and J by 0 bases, with 16 bases between the two germline ends. The germline V gene has CDR1 SQVTM and CDR2 ANQGSEA. The CDR3 consists of 17 residues. CDR3 DNA: TGCAGCGTTGAAAAGGTTAAGGGGCACTCGAACACCGGGGAGCTGTTTTTT. This codes for CSVEKVKGHSNTGELFF.

The rearrangement joins TRBV5-1 to TRBJ2-2, with 7 bases that match TRBD1. This CDR3 contains 14 residues. The germline gives CDR1 SGHRS, CDR2 YFSETQ. Trimming at V came to 2 bases and at J to 8 bases, leaving 6 bases not matched to a gene. CDR3 nucleotide sequence: TGCGCCAGCAGCTTATTACAGGGGTTTGGGGAGCTGTTTTTT. It is translated as CASSLLQGFGELFF.

The chain has TRBV9 and TRBJ2-1; D is undetermined. Germline CDR1 SGDLS, CDR2 YYNGEE. The CDR3 extends over 14 amino acids. V was trimmed by 0 bases and J by 8 bases, leaving 12 bases between them. CDR3 amino acids: CASSVGGPAHEQFF. CDR3 DNA sequence: TGTGCCAGCAGCGTAGGAGGTCCGGCACATGAGCAGTTCTTC.

The V call is TRBV6-6, the J call TRBJ1-5; no clear D. There are 13 residues in the CDR3. Per the germline V gene, CDR1 is MNHNY and CDR2 is SVGAGI (reference sequence). V lost 11 bases to trimming and J lost 5 bases, with 16 bases between them. The CDR3 sequence: CAVGHRPDQPQHF. The CDR3 region has the DNA TGTGCCGTTGGGCACAGACCTGATCAGCCCCAGCATTTT.

The rearrangement joins TRBV27 to TRBJ1-5; possibly TRBD1 for D (5 bases). Germline lookup yields CDR1 MNHEY and CDR2 SMNVEV (reference sequence). CDR3 size: 15 residues. Trimming shortened V by 5 bases and J by 6 bases, and 17 bases separated the two germline ends. The DNA for the CDR3 is TGTGCCAGCAGTGCAATGGGGACTGGAGGTCAGCCCCAGCATTTT. As protein: CASSAMGTGGQPQHF.

The chain carries TRBV6-1 and TRBJ2-7; 8 nucleotides match TRBD2. The CDR3 spans 15 residues. V lost 6 bases, J lost 6 bases, and 13 bases stayed unmatched. The germline gives CDR1 MNHNS, CDR2 SASEGT. Written as DNA, the CDR3 is TGTGCCAGCAGGGCGACTTTAGCGGGGCCCTTCGAGCAGTACTTC. This sequence encodes CASRATLAGPFEQYF.

This chain's CDR3 is CASSEPPSGVRSYNEQFF. The CDR3 DNA is TGTGCCAGCAGTGAACCCCCTAGCGGGGTTCGCTCCTACAATGAGCAGTTCTTC. This rearrangement joins TRBV6-1 to TRBJ2-1; 9 bases align to TRBD2. V trimming: 2 bases; J trimming: 0 bases; junction bases outside the gene matches: 8. CDR3 size: 18 residues. In germline, CDR1 is MNHNS, CDR2 SASEGT.

The rearrangement joins TRBV13 to TRBJ2-1; D perhaps matches TRBD2 (6 bases). The CDR3 sequence is 16 residues long. The germline gives CDR1 PRHDT, CDR2 FYEKMQ (reference sequence). Trimming removed 6 bases at V and 3 bases at J, with 18 bases between. As DNA, the CDR3 is TGTGCCAGCAGTACCGTATCAGGACTAAACTACAATGAGCAGTTCTTC. This codes for CASSTVSGLNYNEQFF.